These T cell receptor beta chains were read from a single sample in a study of early T cells in non-severe SARS-CoV-2 infection. TCRdb itself ran the 5' RACE reads through MiXCR, one entry per CDR3 protein. This table has tens of thousands of distinct CDR3 sequences, 11% appearing once. Input material: whole blood. The receptors originated from an adult who was a healthcare worker with PCR-confirmed SARS-CoV-2 infection or an uninfected control (not recorded which). Both conserved end residues are trimmed from each CDR3. The order of the fields is J gene, V gene, CDR3 protein.

TRBJ1-4,TRBV2,ASRWQGKEKLF
TRBJ2-7,TRBV5-1,ASSWDPVSSYEQY
TRBJ1-6,TRBV7-9,AGSLGTGNYSPLH
TRBJ2-5,TRBV12-3/TRBV12-4,ASSLSRVGTQY
TRBJ1-1,TRBV2,ASSIRQNTEAF
TRBJ2-5,TRBV6-1,ASRGGGAETQY
TRBJ2-3,TRBV28,ASSFISDLHTDTQY
TRBJ1-6,TRBV6-6,ASRNHWTNNSPLH
TRBJ2-7,TRBV29-1,SVIRGYEQY
TRBJ2-1,TRBV10-3,AIRHRVEQF
TRBJ2-1,TRBV6-2/TRBV6-3,ASNPGLAGVNEQF
TRBJ2-1,TRBV19,ASSIGGGTGVH
TRBJ2-7,TRBV29-1,SVETGTSTYEQY
TRBJ1-6,TRBV20-1,SALGGAGSPLH
TRBJ1-3,TRBV7-2,ASSSRVGNTIY
TRBJ1-2,TRBV6-1,ASSGRTAKDGYT
TRBJ1-6,TRBV18,ASSRPESANSPLH
TRBJ2-5,TRBV3-1,ASSQEWAQETQY
TRBJ1-4,TRBV7-9,ASPRGGSNEKLF
TRBJ2-3,TRBV18,ASSPPGWSTDTQY
TRBJ1-2,TRBV29-1,SVGLLQYGYT
TRBJ2-1,TRBV6-5,ASSLRGGLNEQF
TRBJ2-3,TRBV7-9,ASIPTGDRGPNTQY
TRBJ2-2,TRBV5-8,ASSPSRFGDGRPNTGELF
TRBJ1-4,TRBV5-6,ASSLGEKLF
TRBJ2-3,TRBV29-1,SVMGGSGNTDTQY
TRBJ1-5,TRBV24-1,ATSGSSNQPQH